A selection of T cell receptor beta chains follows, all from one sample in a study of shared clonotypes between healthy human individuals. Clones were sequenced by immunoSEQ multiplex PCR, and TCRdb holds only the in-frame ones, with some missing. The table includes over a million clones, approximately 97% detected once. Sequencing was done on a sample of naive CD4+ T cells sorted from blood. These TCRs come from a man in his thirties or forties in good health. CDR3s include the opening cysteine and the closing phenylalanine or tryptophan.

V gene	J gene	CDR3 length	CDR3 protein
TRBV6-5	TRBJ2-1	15	CASSRAGSSYNEQFF
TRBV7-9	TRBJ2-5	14	CASSLDRGLETQYF
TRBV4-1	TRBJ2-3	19	CASSHFNRGGGFSTDTQYF
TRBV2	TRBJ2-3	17	CASSEWTGTLRTDTQYF
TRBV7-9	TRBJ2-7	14	CASSRAGGPHEQYF
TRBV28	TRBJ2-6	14	CASTERAGANVLTF
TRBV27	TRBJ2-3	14	CASSLDRVTDTQYF
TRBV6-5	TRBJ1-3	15	CASSSRNRAGNTIYF
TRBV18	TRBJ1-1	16	CASSPKTGGMNTEAFF
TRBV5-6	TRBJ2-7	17	CASSWAGTSGSVYEQYF
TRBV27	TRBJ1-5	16	CASRGLRGADNQPQHF
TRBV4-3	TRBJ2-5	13	CASSRGFQETQYF
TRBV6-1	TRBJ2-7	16	CASSDRRDKGYVEQYF
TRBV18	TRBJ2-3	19	CASSPIYGIGKGSTDTQYF
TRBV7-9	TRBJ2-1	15	CASSLASGWTDEQFF
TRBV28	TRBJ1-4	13	CASSSGQGEKLFF
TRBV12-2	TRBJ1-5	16	CASRPLGDRPNQPQHF
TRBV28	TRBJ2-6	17	CASRSSGTGVGANVLTF
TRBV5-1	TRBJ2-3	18	CASSLDLRLADNTDTQYF
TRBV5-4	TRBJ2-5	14	CASSPEVGRETQYF
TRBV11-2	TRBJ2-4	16	CASSLDTDSLKNIQYF
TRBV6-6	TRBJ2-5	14	CASSSSGIQETQYF
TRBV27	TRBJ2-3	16	CASSLSNPGRTDTQYF
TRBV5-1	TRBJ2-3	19	CASSLAAKVAVSSTDTQYF